One sample yielded the 26 T cell receptor beta chains listed below, sequenced in a study of T cell responses to AZD1222 COVID-19 vaccine. Data came from immunoSEQ multiplex PCR; TCRdb stores just in-frame clones and leaves some out. The table includes 110,000 to 150,000 clones, approximately 92% detected once. The source material was peripheral blood, sampled on day 0 of AZD1222 vaccination. The source of these receptors is an adult in good health.

In this sample, this clone turned up once. V usage is TRBV11-3 and J usage is TRBJ2-1, with a possible D match to TRBD1 (5 bases). The germline V gene encodes CDR1 SGHNT and CDR2 YENEEA. CDR3 length equals 15 residues. V lost 5 bases to trimming and J lost 0 bases, with 11 bases between them. CDR3 amino acids: CASSLQDSSYNEQFF. CDR3 coding DNA: TGTGCCAGCAGCCTACAGGATAGCTCCTACAATGAGCAGTTCTTC.

V is TRBV9 and J is TRBJ1-2; D call uncertain. V was cut by 3 bases and J by 0 bases, with 18 bases left in between. The CDR3 loop spans 17 amino acids. CDR1 and CDR2 from the germline V gene are SGDLS and YYNGEE. The CDR3 loop is CASSAGRPGVSNYGYTF. The CDR3 DNA sequence: TGTGCCAGCAGCGCCGGCAGACCCGGGGTATCTAACTATGGCTACACCTTC.

The gene calls are TRBV24-1 and TRBJ2-2; D unclear. Germline assignment: CDR1 KGHDR and CDR2 SFDVKD. The CDR3 sequence is 12 residues long. With 8 bases removed from V and 5 bases from J, the gap between germline ends came to 8 bases. The CDR3 loop reads CATTSDTGELFF. CDR3 nucleotide sequence: TGTGCCACCACTTCCGATACCGGGGAGCTGTTTTTT.

The chain couples TRBV25-1 to TRBJ2-5; D assignment may be TRBD1 or TRBD2 (5 bases each). The length of the CDR3 is 13 residues. The germline gives CDR1 MGHDK, CDR2 SYGVNS. V shed 4 bases and J shed 5 bases, with 11 bases lying between them. The CDR3: CASSAAWGETQYF. The CDR3, as DNA: TGTGCCAGCAGTGCGGCCTGGGGGGAGACCCAGTACTTC.

The chain couples TRBV18 to TRBJ2-5, with D perhaps assigned TRBD1 or TRBD2 (5 bases each). Looked up from germline, CDR1 is KGHSH and CDR2 is LQKENI. The CDR3 length is 18 residues. Trimming took off 0 bases at V and 1 base at J, with 18 bases between the two ends. This chain's CDR3 is CASSPPGQSAGGQETQYF. Here the CDR3 DNA reads TGTGCCAGCTCACCACCGGGTCAATCAGCTGGGGGCCAAGAGACCCAGTACTTC.

This clone has more than one count but fewer than ten. This chain links TRBV28 with TRBJ1-1; D call uncertain. This CDR3 region has 16 residues. Germline V CDR1 and CDR2: MDHEN, SYDVKM. Trimming removed 0 bases from V and 1 base from J, with 12 bases in between. The CDR3 DNA reads as TGTGCCAGCAGTTTATGGGAGAGTTACGCGAACACTGAAGCTTTCTTT. It yields the protein CASSLWESYANTEAFF.

J is TRBJ1-1 and V is TRBV5-4; TRBD1 might be the D (6 bases). Trimming cost V 4 bases and J 6 bases, with 16 bases left between them. Germline values: CDR1 SGHNT, CDR2 YYREEE (reference sequence). CDR3 length: 14 amino acids. The CDR3 sequence: CASSASQGTPEAFF. The CDR3 bases are TGTGCCAGCAGCGCCTCACAGGGAACGCCTGAAGCTTTCTTT.

The genes are TRBV4-1 and TRBJ1-2; D remains unclear. Trimming pared 3 bases from V and 8 bases from J, leaving 22 bases between. The CDR3 spans 16 residues. Germline V gene data show CDR1 as MGHRA and CDR2 as YSYEKL. The CDR3 coding sequence is TGCGCCAGCAGCCACCTTCCGGGAGCCCTGCGGGGAGGCTACACCTTC. Translated: CASSHLPGALRGGYTF.

V and J are TRBV9 and TRBJ2-1, with D unclear. Looked up from germline, CDR1 is SGDLS and CDR2 is YYNGEE. The CDR3 runs 16 residues. V was trimmed by 1 base and J by 4 bases, leaving 15 bases between them. Written as DNA, the CDR3 is TGTGCCAGCAGCGTAACCGGGCCCCCCCCTTACAATGAGCAGTTCTTC. Encoded protein: CASSVTGPPPYNEQFF. Based on the CDR3 plus reference TRBV9 and TRBJ2-1, the full variable domain is DSGVTQTPKHLITATGQRVTLRCSPRSGDLSVYWYQQSLDQGLQFLIQYYNGEERAKGNILERFSAQQFPDLHSELNLSSLELGDSALYFCASSVTGPPPYNEQFFGPGTRLTVL.

The gene calls are TRBV10-2 and TRBJ2-7, with D maybe TRBD2 (5 bases). The CDR3 has 14 amino acids. V dropped 6 bases and J dropped 6 bases, with 18 bases sitting between them. Germline V gives CDR1 WSHSY, CDR2 SAAADI. CDR3 bases: TGCGCCAGCAGCGTAGCGAAAGTCTCCCTCGAGCAGTACTTC. Residues: CASSVAKVSLEQYF.

The chain uses TRBV2 and TRBJ1-2; 9 bases align to TRBD1. CDR1 and CDR2 (germline): SNHLY, FYNNEI. This CDR3 comprises 17 residues. J lost 0 bases, V lost 7 bases, and 12 bases had no gene match. As DNA, the CDR3 is TGTGCCAGCACTTTCCGGGGACAGGGCCTCACTAACTATGGCTACACCTTC. This sequence encodes CASTFRGQGLTNYGYTF.

The chain joins TRBV2 to TRBJ1-1, with D possibly TRBD1 on 5 matching bases. Germline V gene lookup returns CDR1 SNHLY and CDR2 FYNNEI. Trimming shortened V by 0 bases and J by 8 bases, and 13 bases separated the two germline ends. The CDR3 loop spans 14 amino acids. The CDR3: CASSEALAGQEAFF. As DNA, the CDR3 is TGTGCCAGCAGTGAAGCGCTTGCAGGGCAAGAAGCTTTCTTT.

The rearrangement uses TRBV7-3 and TRBJ2-1; unclear D gene. V lost 5 bases and J lost 4, with 15 bases in between. Germline CDR1 is SGHTA and CDR2 is FQGTGA. The CDR3 totals 15 residues. This CDR3 reads CASSQGSLLYNEQFF. In nucleotides, the CDR3 is TGTGCCAGCAGCCAAGGTTCACTCCTATACAATGAGCAGTTCTTC.

V usage is TRBV2 and J usage is TRBJ2-1; 14 bases match TRBD2. V was pared by 7 bases and J by 9 bases, with 14 bases of the junction left unmatched. This CDR3 is built from 17 residues. In germline, CDR1 is SNHLY, CDR2 FYNNEI. CDR3 amino acids: CASTSRLAGGLIGEQFF. In nucleotides, the CDR3 is TGTGCCAGCACTTCACGACTAGCGGGAGGGCTAATCGGTGAGCAGTTCTTC. Filled out from reference TRBV2 and TRBJ2-1, the complete variable domain reads EPEVTQTPSHQVTQMGQEVILRCVPISNHLYFYWYRQILGQKVEFLVSFYNNEISEKSEIFDDQFSVERPDGSNFTLKIRSTKLEDSAMYFCASTSRLAGGLIGEQFFGPGTRLTVL.

This chain links TRBV4-2 with TRBJ2-3; possible D gene TRBD1, 5 bases. CDR3 length: 13 residues. Germline V gene lookup returns CDR1 LGHNA and CDR2 YNFKEQ. V lost 1 base and J 11 bases, leaving 13 bases between the germline ends. DNA for the CDR3: TGTGCCAGCAGCCAAGTCAGGGCGGCCCGGCAGTATTTT. Translating it yields CASSQVRAARQYF.

CDR3 residues: CASSPRVRDNEQFF. CDR3 DNA: TGTGCCAGCAGTCCCCGCGTTAGGGACAATGAGCAGTTCTTC. The chain carries TRBV6-5 and TRBJ2-1; no clear D gene. V lost 5 bases, J lost 5 bases, and 13 bases lay in between. The V gene's germline CDR1 is MNHEY and CDR2 SVGAGI. This CDR3 has 14 residues.

CDR3 amino acids: CASSEYRGRGEKLFF. As DNA, the CDR3 is TGTGCCAGCAGTGAATATAGGGGTCGAGGGGAAAAACTGTTTTTT. The gene calls are TRBV25-1 and TRBJ1-4, with a weak D call TRBD1 (5 bases). CDR1 is MGHDK, CDR2 SYGVNS, per germline. V lost 0 bases to trimming and J lost 8 bases, with 13 bases between them. The CDR3 has 15 amino acids. Drawing the rest from reference TRBV25-1 and TRBJ1-4, the complete variable domain is EADIYQTPRYLVIGTGKKITLECSQTMGHDKMYWYQQDPGMELHLIHYSYGVNSTEKGDLSSESTVSRIRTEHFPLTLESARPSHTSQYLCASSEYRGRGEKLFFGSGTQLSVL.

The chain links TRBV25-1 to TRBJ1-3, with TRBD1 identical over 7 bases. The junction had 9 bases not matched to a gene; V was cut back by 3 bases and J by 4 bases. Per the germline V gene, CDR1 is MGHDK and CDR2 is SYGVNS. The CDR3 totals 16 residues. CDR3 protein: CASSDNRRGLGNTIYF. In DNA form, the CDR3 reads TGTGCCAGCAGTGACAATCGAAGGGGGCTCGGAAACACCATATATTTT.

V and J are TRBV15 and TRBJ1-3; perhaps TRBD1 as D (5 bases). This CDR3 spans 15 amino acids. Germline assignment: CDR1 LNHNV and CDR2 YYDKDF (reference sequence). V lost 0 bases and J 2 bases, leaving 8 bases between the germline ends. Here the CDR3 DNA reads TGTGCCACCAGCAGAGATGAGGGGACTGGAAACACCATATATTTT. Encoded protein: CATSRDEGTGNTIYF.

The genes are TRBV3-1 (or the pseudogene TRBV3-2) and TRBJ1-2, with D hard to call. This CDR3 is 11 amino acids long. V was clipped by 3 bases and J by 5 bases, with 4 bases between them. CDR1 is LGHDT and CDR2 is YNNKEL in the germline V gene (reference sequence). Here the CDR3 DNA reads TGTGCCAGCAGCCACGAGTATGGCTACACCTTC. This translates into CASSHEYGYTF.

This CDR3 reads CASSESVRVNNEQFF. The DNA of the CDR3 is TGCGCCAGCAGTGAGTCGGTTAGGGTTAACAATGAGCAGTTCTTC. V gene TRBV10-2 combines with J gene TRBJ2-1; D unclear. Germline V lookup: CDR1 WSHSY, CDR2 SAAADI. The CDR3 has 15 residues. Trimming removed 0 bases at V and 5 bases at J, with 11 bases between.

The V and J genes are TRBV7-9 and TRBJ2-3; 7 nucleotides match TRBD2. Germline V lookup: CDR1 SEHNR, CDR2 FQNEAQ (reference sequence). J gave up 4 bases and V 5 bases, and 12 bases lay outside the gene matches. This CDR3 has 16 residues. CDR3 sequence reads: CASSQRAGVTPDTQYF. DNA for the CDR3: TGTGCCAGCAGCCAACGGGCGGGAGTAACGCCAGATACGCAGTATTTT.

The V gene is TRBV10-3, the J gene TRBJ1-1, with D uncertain. V was cut by 0 bases and J by 7 bases, with 9 bases left in between. Per the germline V gene, CDR1 is ENHRY and CDR2 is SYGVKD. The CDR3 length is 13 residues. The CDR3 bases are TGTGCCATCAGTGAGTCTCGTAGGGTTGAAGCTTTCTTT. It codes for CAISESRRVEAFF.

V usage is TRBV2 and J usage is TRBJ1-2; 7 positions match TRBD1. The germline V gene has CDR1 SNHLY and CDR2 FYNNEI. The CDR3 loop spans 13 amino acids. V shed 4 bases, J shed 4 bases, and the junction held 3 bases outside the gene matches. The DNA of the CDR3 is TGTGCCAGCAGTGGGGGACAGATCTATGGCTACACCTTC. Amino acids: CASSGGQIYGYTF.

The chain carries TRBV9 and TRBJ1-3, with a tentative D call TRBD1 (5 bases). Trimming stripped 4 bases from V and 6 bases from J, with 17 bases between. Germline lookup yields CDR1 SGDLS and CDR2 YYNGEE. The length of the CDR3 is 15 residues. CDR3 DNA: TGTGCCAGCAGCCCTGCCGACAGCACGAAAAACACCATATATTTT. Amino acids: CASSPADSTKNTIYF. Variable domain in full (rest from reference TRBV9 and TRBJ1-3): DSGVTQTPKHLITATGQRVTLRCSPRSGDLSVYWYQQSLDQGLQFLIQYYNGEERAKGNILERFSAQQFPDLHSELNLSSLELGDSALYFCASSPADSTKNTIYFGEGSWLTVV.

The rearrangement links TRBV11-3 to TRBJ2-7; maybe TRBD1 (6 bases). The CDR3 is 12 residues long. CDR1 is SGHNT and CDR2 is YENEEA in the germline V gene. The germline V and J ends were trimmed by 5 bases and 5 bases, with 10 bases remaining between them. CDR3 sequence: CASSPGADEQYF. The CDR3 coding sequence is TGTGCCAGCAGCCCAGGGGCAGACGAGCAGTACTTC.